This entry describes one T cell receptor beta chain. The sample belongs to a study of PD-L1 blockade in urothelial cancer. The overall study: About nine tenths of the roughly 29 patients were men who had bladder-origin urothelial cancer.

Time point noted: pretreatment peripheral blood. Metastatic or locally advanced urothelial carcinoma was present in the patients. V was pared by 2 bases and J by 4 bases, with 7 bases between. The length of the CDR3 is 13 residues. Germline lookup yields CDR1 SGHKS and CDR2 YYEKEE (reference sequence). Only in-frame clones appear in the TCRdb table, and some are missing; sequencing was by immunoSEQ multiplex PCR. Of about 50,000 clones listed, roughly 75% are singletons. This TCR came from a man aged 70 or older with urothelial cancer. The chain is built from TRBV5-5 and TRBJ2-1; D gene unclear. The source was PBMCs, collected around atezolizumab (anti-PD-L1) treatment. The CDR3 nucleotides read TGTGCCAGCAGCTTAAGAGTTTACAATGAGCAGTTCTTC. Its protein product is CASSLRVYNEQFF.